These 31 T cell receptor beta chains share one sample of origin, sequenced in a study of OX40 agonist ivuxolimab in advanced cancers. Clones were sequenced by immunoSEQ multiplex PCR, and TCRdb holds only the in-frame ones, with some missing. Counted here are over 60,000 clones, 85% to 90% occurring once; the ten biggest clones make up approximately 0.86%. The sequences come from CD4+ or CD8+ T cells sorted from blood, collected in a trial of the OX40 agonist ivuxolimab. These receptors were obtained from an adult with an advanced solid tumor such as melanoma, head and neck, liver or kidney cancer.

The chain has TRBV6-4 and TRBJ2-5; D is uncertain. There are 15 residues in the CDR3. Germline CDR1 MRHNA, CDR2 SNTAGT. V was trimmed by 2 bases and J by 1 base, leaving 11 bases between them. The DNA for the CDR3 is TGTGCCAGCAGTGACAATAGAACGGTCCAAGAGACCCAGTACTTC. As protein: CASSDNRTVQETQYF.

The chain is built from TRBV5-1 and TRBJ1-1; D call uncertain. Trimming shortened V by 0 bases and J by 4 bases, and 10 bases separated the two germline ends. The CDR3 is made up of 14 amino acids. Germline CDR1 SGHRS, CDR2 YFSETQ. The CDR3 DNA is TGCGCCAGCAGCTTGGCAGCCCTGGGCACTGAAGCTTTCTTT. It codes for CASSLAALGTEAFF.

In its sample, this clone was seen a few times. The chain combines TRBV4-3 with TRBJ1-6; possible D gene TRBD1, 6 bases. This CDR3 has 15 residues. Deletions cut 0 bases from V and 9 bases from J, with 12 bases between. The germline V gene encodes CDR1 LGHNA and CDR2 YSLEER. Written as DNA, the CDR3 is TGCGCCAGCAGCCAAGATAGCGGGGGCGGTTCACCCCTCCACTTT. Its translation: CASSQDSGGGSPLHF.

This chain joins TRBV20-1 and TRBJ2-3; D unclear. Trimming removed 5 bases at V and 3 bases at J, with 6 bases between. The CDR3 contains 11 residues. Looked up from germline, CDR1 is DFQATT and CDR2 is SNEGSKA (reference sequence). CDR3 residues: CSAEKTDTQYF. The CDR3 DNA follows: TGCAGTGCTGAAAAGACAGATACGCAGTATTTT.

This chain uses TRBV11-3 with TRBJ1-1; TRBD1 might be the D (5 bases). V was clipped by 3 bases and J by 5 bases, with 7 bases between them. The germline V gene has CDR1 SGHNT and CDR2 YENEEA. This CDR3 has 12 amino acids. The CDR3 loop reads CASSFSGTEAFF. The CDR3, as DNA: TGTGCCAGCAGCTTTTCAGGGACTGAAGCTTTCTTT.

This clone occurred a few times. The chain uses TRBV11-2 and TRBJ1-2; perhaps TRBD1 as D (6 bases). In germline, CDR1 is SGHAT, CDR2 FQNNGV. V was clipped by 3 bases and J by 1 base, with 9 bases between them. The CDR3 loop spans 14 amino acids. CDR3 sequence reads: CASSLDRHNYGYTF. The CDR3 DNA reads as TGTGCCAGCAGCTTGGACAGACATAACTATGGCTACACCTTC. The full variable domain, completed using reference TRBV11-2 and TRBJ1-2, is EAGVAQSPRYKIIEKRQSVAFWCNPISGHATLYWYQQILGQGPKLLIQFQNNGVVDDSQLPKDRFSAERLKGVDSTLKIQPAKLEDSAVYLCASSLDRHNYGYTFGSGTRLTVV.

To note about this clone: Sequence at one end of the junction differs from germline and may be a read error. The rearrangement links TRBV5-4 to TRBJ2-7; 7 bases fit TRBD1. This CDR3 is 14 amino acids long. Germline V gene sequence: CDR1 SGHNT, CDR2 YYREEE (reference sequence). The CDR3 region is CASSLEGQSPSAHF. DNA for the CDR3: TGTGCCAGCAGCTTGGAGGGACAGAGCCCCTCAGCTCACTTC.

This clone was counted between two and nine times. The rearrangement links TRBV6-6 to TRBJ2-1; no definite D call. V dropped 5 bases and J dropped 5 bases, with 7 bases sitting between them. Germline V gene sequence: CDR1 MNHNY, CDR2 SVGAGI (reference sequence). The CDR3 runs to 12 residues. The CDR3 sequence: CASSPGDNEQFF. The CDR3 nucleotides are TGTGCCAGCAGTCCCGGCGACAATGAGCAGTTCTTC.

V gene TRBV4-2 combines with J gene TRBJ2-3; 9 positions agree with TRBD2. The CDR3 totals 19 residues. The junction had 10 bases not matched to a gene; V was cut back by 0 bases and J by 0 bases. From germline, CDR1 is LGHNA and CDR2 YNFKEQ. The CDR3 nucleotides read TGTGCCAGCAGCCAAGATACGGCGGGAGGGCCCTCTAGCACAGATACGCAGTATTTT. Translation: CASSQDTAGGPSSTDTQYF.

The chain employs TRBV28 and TRBJ2-7, with D hard to call. The CDR3 runs 14 residues. V was clipped by 5 bases and J by 2 bases, with 13 bases between them. Germline values: CDR1 MDHEN, CDR2 SYDVKM. The chain's CDR3 is CASSRRTDPYEQYF. DNA of the CDR3: TGTGCCAGCAGTCGCCGGACGGACCCCTACGAGCAGTACTTC.

This clone was detected only once. The CDR3 reads CASSSLGQQETQYF. For the CDR3, the DNA is TGTGCCAGCAGCTCGCTGGGACAGCAAGAGACCCAGTACTTC. The chain links TRBV5-6 to TRBJ2-5, with 7 positions matching TRBD1. CDR1 and CDR2 (germline): SGHDT, YYEEEE. The CDR3 contains 14 residues. The V gene end was trimmed by 3 bases and the J gene end by 2 bases; junction bases not matched to a gene: 4.

V gene TRBV19 combines with J gene TRBJ2-7; D unresolved. With 3 bases removed from V and 2 bases from J, the gap between germline ends came to 8 bases. This CDR3 is built from 13 residues. Germline loops: CDR1 LNHDA, CDR2 SQIVND (reference sequence). As DNA, the CDR3 is TGTGCCAGTAGTATTAACAGAGCCTACGAGCAGTACTTC. This codes for CASSINRAYEQYF.

The J gene is TRBJ2-3, the V gene TRBV7-6, with TRBD1 matching 9 bases. The CDR3 loop spans 14 amino acids. After removal of 5 bases from V and 6 bases from J, the junction contained 6 bases not matched to a gene. CDR1 and CDR2 from the germline V gene are SGHVS and FNYEAQ. This CDR3 is CASSGWTGEDTQYF. CDR3 nucleotides: TGTGCCAGCAGCGGTTGGACAGGGGAGGATACGCAGTATTTT.

This clone was detected only once. This chain connects TRBV28 to TRBJ1-6, with D perhaps TRBD1 (5 bases). CDR1 is MDHEN, CDR2 SYDVKM, per germline. V shed 6 bases and J shed 0 bases, with 15 bases lying between them. The CDR3 runs to 17 residues. CDR3: CASSLRGGISYNSPLHF. CDR3 coding DNA: TGTGCCAGCAGCTTGCGGGGGGGGATCTCCTATAATTCACCCCTCCACTTT.

The CDR3 reads CASSLWADLAKNIQYF. CDR3 DNA: TGTGCCAGCAGCTTATGGGCAGACTTAGCCAAAAACATTCAGTACTTC. The rearrangement uses TRBV11-1 and TRBJ2-4, with unresolved D. Germline V lookup: CDR1 SGHAT, CDR2 FQDESV (reference sequence). The CDR3 contains 16 residues. Trimming took 2 bases from V and 0 from J, leaving 11 bases between them.

This rearrangement joins TRBV19 to TRBJ2-3; no definite D call. The CDR3 totals 15 residues. The germline gives CDR1 LNHDA, CDR2 SQIVND (reference sequence). With 5 bases removed from V and 1 base from J, the gap between germline ends came to 13 bases. The CDR3 loop is CASSLQSGRTDTQYF. In DNA form, the CDR3 reads TGTGCCAGTAGTCTCCAGTCGGGTCGCACAGATACGCAGTATTTT. The full variable domain, with the rest looked up from reference TRBV19 and TRBJ2-3, is DGGITQSPKYLFRKEGQNVTLSCEQNLNHDAMYWYRQDPGQGLRLIYYSQIVNDFQKGDIAEGYSVSREKKESFPLTVTSAQKNPTAFYLCASSLQSGRTDTQYFGPGTRLTVL.

The chain has TRBV4-1 and TRBJ1-1; a possible D gene is TRBD1 (5 bases). This CDR3 has 16 residues. V was clipped by 0 bases and J by 5 bases, with 16 bases between them. CDR1 is MGHRA, CDR2 YSYEKL, per germline. CDR3 sequence reads: CASSQEKRGGKTEAFF. The CDR3 region has the DNA TGCGCCAGCAGCCAAGAAAAGAGGGGAGGTAAGACTGAAGCTTTCTTT.

There are a few counts of this clone. The chain links TRBV7-9 to TRBJ2-3, with TRBD2 matching 8 bases. V trimming: 5 bases; J trimming: 4 bases; junction bases outside the gene matches: 11. The CDR3 loop spans 16 amino acids. Germline-derived CDR1 and CDR2 are SEHNR and FQNEAQ (reference sequence). CDR3 nucleotide sequence: TGTGCCAGCAGCCCCATCGGAGCGGGGGTCTCAGATACGCAGTATTTT. It is translated as CASSPIGAGVSDTQYF.

The J gene is TRBJ1-2, the V gene TRBV6-5; D ambiguous. This CDR3 has 15 amino acids. The germline gives CDR1 MNHEY, CDR2 SVGAGI. V lost 6 bases, J lost 2 bases, and 16 bases lay in between. The DNA of the CDR3 is TGTGCCAGCAGCCCCTGGACGGCGGGGAACTATGGCTACACCTTC. It yields the protein CASSPWTAGNYGYTF.

The rearrangement uses TRBV7-2 and TRBJ2-7; 11 bases fit TRBD2. Germline V gene data show CDR1 as SGHTA and CDR2 as FQGNSA. The J segment lost 4 bases and the V segment lost 2 bases, leaving 7 bases of the junction unmatched. The CDR3 loop spans 16 amino acids. This CDR3 is CASSLSALAGEYEQYF. CDR3 nucleotide sequence: TGTGCCAGCAGCTTAAGCGCACTAGCGGGGGAGTACGAGCAGTACTTC. Combining the CDR3 with reference TRBV7-2 and TRBJ2-7 gives the whole variable domain GAGVSQSPSNKVTEKGKDVELRCDPISGHTALYWYRQSLGQGLEFLIYFQGNSAPDKSGLPSDRFSAERTGGSVSTLTIQRTQQEDSAVYLCASSLSALAGEYEQYFGPGTRLTVT.

The chain recombines TRBV7-2 with TRBJ1-2; a weak D match, TRBD1 (5 bases). Trimming took 5 bases from V and 7 from J, leaving 14 bases between them. The CDR3 covers 13 residues. The V gene's germline CDR1 is SGHTA and CDR2 FQGNSA. The CDR3 loop reads CASSDHAGGGYTF. The DNA of the CDR3 is TGTGCCAGCAGCGACCACGCCGGGGGTGGCTACACCTTC.

The chain joins TRBV7-2 to TRBJ2-7; D is ambiguous. This CDR3 has 14 amino acids. Germline values: CDR1 SGHTA, CDR2 FQGNSA. With 1 base removed from V and 0 bases from J, the gap between germline ends came to 7 bases. CDR3 nucleotide sequence: TGTGCCAGCAGCTTAGGACCCAACTCCTACGAGCAGTACTTC. Its protein is CASSLGPNSYEQYF.

In its sample, this clone was seen a few times. V is TRBV18 and J is TRBJ2-2; 9 positions match TRBD2. V was clipped by 2 bases and J by 6 bases; unmatched bases: 1. This CDR3 is built from 14 residues. CDR1 is KGHSH, CDR2 LQKENI, per germline. The CDR3 coding sequence is TGTGCCAGCTCACCAGGGACTAGCTCCGGGGAGCTGTTTTTT. Protein product: CASSPGTSSGELFF.

The genes are TRBV5-1 and TRBJ1-6; 12 positions agree with TRBD1. Germline values: CDR1 SGHRS, CDR2 YFSETQ. There are 19 residues in the CDR3. V was clipped by 4 bases and J by 7 bases; unmatched bases: 15. The CDR3 sequence is CASSRGRSGQGAVNSPLHF. In DNA form, the CDR3 reads TGCGCCAGCAGCCGCGGGCGGTCGGGACAGGGGGCTGTGAATTCACCCCTCCACTTT.

J is TRBJ2-7 and V is TRBV5-1; D is perhaps TRBD2 (6 bases). V was pared by 0 bases and J by 6 bases, with 10 bases between. Per germline, CDR1 SGHRS and CDR2 YFSETQ. The length of the CDR3 is 13 residues. The CDR3 reads CASSLGEAGEQYF. The CDR3 DNA follows: TGCGCCAGCAGCTTGGGGGAGGCCGGCGAGCAGTACTTC.

V and J are TRBV6-5 and TRBJ1-2, with D unresolved. V shed 8 bases and J shed 8 bases, with 9 bases lying between them. Per germline, CDR1 MNHEY and CDR2 SVGAGI. The CDR3 sequence is 10 residues long. CDR3: CASQREGYTF. In DNA, the CDR3 is TGTGCCAGCCAAAGGGAGGGCTACACCTTC.

This chain uses TRBV5-5 with TRBJ2-2; TRBD2 aligns across 7 bases. The ends lost 1 base at V and 5 bases at J; junction bases unmatched: 5. Germline-derived CDR1 and CDR2 are SGHKS and YYEKEE (reference sequence). CDR3 length: 15 amino acids. The CDR3 spells CASSLNQGGTGELFF. In DNA, the CDR3 is TGTGCCAGCAGCTTGAATCAGGGAGGGACCGGGGAGCTGTTTTTT.

V gene TRBV5-6 combines with J gene TRBJ2-7; D is possibly TRBD1 (6 bases). This CDR3 region has 15 residues. Trimming left V 1 base short and J 4 bases short, with 15 bases between. Germline CDR1 is SGHDT and CDR2 is YYEEEE. DNA for the CDR3: TGTGCCAGCAGCTTGAATGGGGCAGGGGAATACGAGCAGTACTTC. It translates to CASSLNGAGEYEQYF.

The rearrangement links TRBV4-3 to TRBJ2-7; 8 nucleotides line up with TRBD2. V lost 2 bases and J lost 1; bases outside the gene matches: 4. This CDR3 has 15 amino acids. Germline CDR1 LGHNA, CDR2 YSLEER. CDR3 DNA sequence: TGCGCCAGCAGCCAAAGGGGCGGGGGGTCCTACGAGCAGTACTTC. Protein product: CASSQRGGGSYEQYF.

V gene TRBV5-1 combines with J gene TRBJ2-7; D is undetermined. Deletions cut 4 bases from V and 3 bases from J, with 8 bases between. CDR3 length equals 12 residues. Germline V CDR1 and CDR2: SGHRS, YFSETQ. CDR3 in amino acids: CASSPTNYEQYF. The DNA of the CDR3 is TGCGCCAGCAGCCCGACAAACTACGAGCAGTACTTC. Full variable domain (outside the CDR3, taken from reference TRBV5-1 and TRBJ2-7): KAGVTQTPRYLIKTRGQQVTLSCSPISGHRSVSWYQQTPGQGLQFLFEYFSETQRNKGNFPGRFSGRQFSNSRSEMNVSTLELGDSALYLCASSPTNYEQYFGPGTRLTVT.

The rearrangement joins TRBV5-1 to TRBJ1-4; D is unclear. V was clipped by 0 bases and J by 0 bases, with 9 bases between them. In germline, CDR1 is SGHRS, CDR2 YFSETQ. This CDR3 spans 16 amino acids. The CDR3 DNA reads TGCGCCAGCAGCTTGGTGGGAATTGCAACTAATGAAAAACTGTTTTTT. Translation gives CASSLVGIATNEKLFF. The full variable domain, rest sourced from reference TRBV5-1 and TRBJ1-4, is KAGVTQTPRYLIKTRGQQVTLSCSPISGHRSVSWYQQTPGQGLQFLFEYFSETQRNKGNFPGRFSGRQFSNSRSEMNVSTLELGDSALYLCASSLVGIATNEKLFFGSGTQLSVL.